Below, 8 T cell receptor beta chains from the same sample are listed, as sequenced in a study of T cell clonality in common variable immunodeficiency. Profiled with immunoSEQ multiplex PCR; TCRdb holds only in-frame clones, not every one. The profile covers tens of thousands of clones, none occurring a single time. The sample comprised peripheral blood mononuclear cells. All receptors come from a person aged 18-70 years in good health.

There are many counts of this clone. The read finishes 3 residues shy of the CDR3 end, and the germline J gene is used to complete it. V and J are TRBV10-3 and TRBJ2-7; D uncertain. V was shortened by 0 bases and J by 3 bases, with 3 bases between the two germline ends. The V gene's germline CDR1 is ENHRY and CDR2 SYGVKD. The CDR3 length is 12 residues. The covered CDR3 bases are TGTGCCATCAGTGAGTCAGGCTACGAG. Encoded protein: CAISESGYE. The whole CDR3 region reads CAISESGYEQYF.

This clone was picked up many times. The read terminates 3 residues before the CDR3 end, so the remaining end is supplied by the germline J gene. The chain uses TRBV20-1 and TRBJ2-5, with 10 bases fitting TRBD2. This CDR3 comprises 15 residues. CDR1 DFQATT and CDR2 SNEGSKA come from the germline V gene (reference sequence). Germline trimming cut 4 bases from V and 5 bases from J; bases unmatched to any gene: 10. CDR3 DNA, as far as it was read: TGCAGTGCTACGCCACTACTAGCGGGACTGGAGACC. Protein sequence: CSATPLLAGLET. The whole CDR3 sequence reads CSATPLLAGLETQYF.

Ten or more counts support this clone. The read stops 3 residues short of the end of the CDR3; the missing end is completed from the germline J gene. The V gene is TRBV5-1, the J gene TRBJ2-2; 14 bases agree with TRBD2. CDR3 length equals 16 residues. The germline gives CDR1 SGHRS, CDR2 YFSETQ. V was clipped by 3 bases and J by 5 bases; unmatched bases: 3. The sequenced CDR3 bases are TGCGCCAGCAGCTGGAGACTAGCGGGAGGGACCGGGGAG. It translates to CASSWRLAGGTGE. The full CDR3 protein is CASSWRLAGGTGELFF.

At least ten counts were recorded for this clone. The read is 3 residues too short to cover the CDR3 end, so that end is filled in from the germline J gene. The chain couples TRBV16 to TRBJ2-4, with a possible D match to TRBD1 (6 bases). The CDR3 covers 16 residues. Deletions cut 2 bases from V and 0 bases from J, with 11 bases between. Per the germline V gene, CDR1 is KGHSY and CDR2 is FQNENV. CDR3 loop: CASSQTGNRAKNIQYF. CDR3 DNA (partial): TGTGCCAGCAGCCAAACAGGGAACCGAGCCAAAAACATT.

Remarks on this clone: The observed sequence ends 3 residues before the CDR3 terminus, with the missing tail filled in from the germline J gene. J is TRBJ2-3 and V is TRBV2; D is undetermined. The CDR3 has 15 amino acids. Germline lookup yields CDR1 SNHLY and CDR2 FYNNEI. CDR3 bases read: TGTGCCAGCAGTGAATTTCGTGGGCCAGGCTGGACG. This gives the protein CASSEFRGPGWT. The whole CDR3 reads CASSEFRGPGWTQYF.

This clone was picked up many times. With the read ending 3 residues before the CDR3 end, the germline J gene is used to fill in that end. The chain uses TRBV20-1 and TRBJ1-6, with a possible D match to TRBD1 (5 bases). The CDR3 extends over 13 amino acids. Germline V gives CDR1 DFQATT, CDR2 SNEGSKA (reference sequence). Trimming left V 6 bases short and J 9 bases short, with 15 bases between. Partial CDR3 DNA: TGCAGTGCGCGCGCAGGGTCCAGTTCACCC. Amino acid sequence: CSARAGSSSP. The whole CDR3 reads CSARAGSSSPLHF.

For this clone: Other DNA sequences from this sample encode an identical CDR3 as well. Partial CDR3 DNA: TGCAGTGCAAGTAGGGGGGGGTCCTACAATGAG. Its translation: CSASRGGSYNE. The CDR3 in its entirety is CSASRGGSYNEQFF. The genes are TRBV20-1 and TRBJ2-1; D is possibly TRBD2 (7 bases). From the germline J gene comes the end of the CDR3, since the read stops 3 residues before it. The CDR3 length is 14 residues. V lost 6 bases and J lost 1, with 13 bases in between. Germline V lookup: CDR1 DFQATT, CDR2 SNEGSKA (reference sequence).

This clone occurred many times. The read ends 3 residues before the CDR3 terminus; that terminus is restored from the germline J gene. The gene calls are TRBV5-8 and TRBJ2-3; 14 bases are shared with TRBD2. V gave up 6 bases and J gave up 6 bases; unmatched junction bases: 6. Germline V CDR1 and CDR2: SGHTS, YDEGEE. This CDR3 is 15 amino acids long. The CDR3 bases that were read are TGTGCCAGCACCCCGGGACTAGCGGGAGTTGATACG. Protein: CASTPGLAGVDT. The whole CDR3 reads CASTPGLAGVDTQYF.